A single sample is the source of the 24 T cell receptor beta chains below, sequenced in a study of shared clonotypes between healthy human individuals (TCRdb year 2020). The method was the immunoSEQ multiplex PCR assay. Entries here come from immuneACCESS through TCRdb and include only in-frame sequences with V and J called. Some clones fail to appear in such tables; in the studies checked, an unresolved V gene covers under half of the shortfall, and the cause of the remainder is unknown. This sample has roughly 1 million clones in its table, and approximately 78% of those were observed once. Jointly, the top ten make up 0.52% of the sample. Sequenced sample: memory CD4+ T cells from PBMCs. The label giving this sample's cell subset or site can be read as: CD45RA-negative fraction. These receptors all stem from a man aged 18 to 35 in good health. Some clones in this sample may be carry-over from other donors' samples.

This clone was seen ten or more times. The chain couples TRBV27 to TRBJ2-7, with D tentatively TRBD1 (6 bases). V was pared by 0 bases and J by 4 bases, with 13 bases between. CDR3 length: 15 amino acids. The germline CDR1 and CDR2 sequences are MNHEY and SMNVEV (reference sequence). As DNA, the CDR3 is TGTGCCAGCAGTTTATCGGCGCAGGGGAGTTACGAGCAGTACTTC. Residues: CASSLSAQGSYEQYF.

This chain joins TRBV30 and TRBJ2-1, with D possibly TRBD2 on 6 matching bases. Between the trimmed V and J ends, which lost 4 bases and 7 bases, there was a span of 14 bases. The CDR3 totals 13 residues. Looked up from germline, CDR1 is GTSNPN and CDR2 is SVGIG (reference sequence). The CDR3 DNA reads TGTGCCTGGATGTCTAGTCGGGGGAATGAGCAGTTCTTC. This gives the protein CAWMSSRGNEQFF.

The DNA of the CDR3 is TGTGCCAGCAGTGAATCAGGAACCGGGGAGCTGTTTTTT. As protein: CASSESGTGELFF. This chain uses TRBV2 with TRBJ2-2, with no clear D. The V end was cut by 2 bases, the J end by 5 bases, with 6 bases between. CDR1 is SNHLY and CDR2 is FYNNEI in the germline V gene. CDR3 length: 13 amino acids.

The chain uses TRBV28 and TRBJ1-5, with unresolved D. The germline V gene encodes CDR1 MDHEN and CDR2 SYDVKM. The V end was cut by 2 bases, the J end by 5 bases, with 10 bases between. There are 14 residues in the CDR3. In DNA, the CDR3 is TGTGCCAGCAGTTTAAATTCCGGTTATCAGCCCCAGCATTTT. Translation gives CASSLNSGYQPQHF.

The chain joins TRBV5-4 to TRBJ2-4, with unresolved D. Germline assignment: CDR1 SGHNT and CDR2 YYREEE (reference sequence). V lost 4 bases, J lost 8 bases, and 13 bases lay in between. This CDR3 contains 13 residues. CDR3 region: CASSLSPPDIQYF. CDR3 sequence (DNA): TGTGCCAGCAGCCTATCCCCCCCAGACATTCAGTACTTC. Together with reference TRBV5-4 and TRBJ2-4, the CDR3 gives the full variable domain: ETGVTQSPTHLIKTRGQQVTLRCSSQSGHNTVSWYQQALGQGPQFIFQYYREEENGRGNFPPRFSGLQFPNYSSELNVNALELDDSALYLCASSLSPPDIQYFGAGTRLSVL.

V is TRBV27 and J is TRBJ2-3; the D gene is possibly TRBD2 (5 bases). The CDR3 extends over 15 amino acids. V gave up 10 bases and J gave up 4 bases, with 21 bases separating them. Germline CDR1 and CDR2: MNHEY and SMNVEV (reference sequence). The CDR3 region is CATNAGPMGADTQYF. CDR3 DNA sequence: TGTGCCACCAATGCGGGCCCTATGGGCGCAGATACGCAGTATTTT.

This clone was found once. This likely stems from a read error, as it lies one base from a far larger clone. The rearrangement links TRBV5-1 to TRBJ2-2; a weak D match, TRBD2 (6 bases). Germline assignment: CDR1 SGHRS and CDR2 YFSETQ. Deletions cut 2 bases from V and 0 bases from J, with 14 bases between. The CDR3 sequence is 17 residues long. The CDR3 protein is CASSFRSGDPNTGELFF. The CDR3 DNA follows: TGCGCCAGCAGCTTCCGTAGCGGAGACCCGAACACCGGGGAGCTGTTTTTT.

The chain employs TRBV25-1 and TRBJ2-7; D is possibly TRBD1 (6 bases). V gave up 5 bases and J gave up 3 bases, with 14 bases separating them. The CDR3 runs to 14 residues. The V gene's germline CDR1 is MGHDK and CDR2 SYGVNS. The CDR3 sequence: CASSSRTDHYEQYF. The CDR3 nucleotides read TGTGCCAGCAGTTCCCGGACAGACCACTACGAGCAGTACTTC.

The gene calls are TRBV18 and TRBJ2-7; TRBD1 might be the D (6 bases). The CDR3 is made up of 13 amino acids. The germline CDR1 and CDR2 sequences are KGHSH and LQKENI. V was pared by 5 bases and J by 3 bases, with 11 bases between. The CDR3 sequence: CASSAGTNYEQYF. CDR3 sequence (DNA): TGTGCCAGCTCAGCTGGGACAAACTACGAGCAGTACTTC. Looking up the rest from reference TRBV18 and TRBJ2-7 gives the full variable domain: NAGVMQNPRHLVRRRGQEARLRCSPMKGHSHVYWYRQLPEEGLKFMVYLQKENIIDESGMPKERFSAEFPKEGPSILRIQQVVRGDSAAYFCASSAGTNYEQYFGPGTRLTVT.

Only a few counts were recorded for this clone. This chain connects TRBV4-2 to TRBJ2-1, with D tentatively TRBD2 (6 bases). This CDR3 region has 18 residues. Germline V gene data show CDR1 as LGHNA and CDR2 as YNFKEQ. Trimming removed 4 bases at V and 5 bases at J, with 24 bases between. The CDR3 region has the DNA TGTGCCAGCAGCCGAAGGGCCGGACGGGAGCCGGAACACAATGAGCAGTTCTTC. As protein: CASSRRAGREPEHNEQFF.

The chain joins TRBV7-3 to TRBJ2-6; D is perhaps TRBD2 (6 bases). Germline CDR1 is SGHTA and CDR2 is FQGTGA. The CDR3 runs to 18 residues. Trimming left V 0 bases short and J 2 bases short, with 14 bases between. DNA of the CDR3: TGTGCCAGCAGCTTAACGGGGGGAGTGGCCCCTGGGGCCAACGTCCTGACTTTC. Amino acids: CASSLTGGVAPGANVLTF.

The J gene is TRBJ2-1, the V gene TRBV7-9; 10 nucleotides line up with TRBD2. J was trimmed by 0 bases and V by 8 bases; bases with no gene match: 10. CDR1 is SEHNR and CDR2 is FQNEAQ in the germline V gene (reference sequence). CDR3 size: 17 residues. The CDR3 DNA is TGTGCCAGCGAGGGACTAGCGCAATCCAACTCCTACAATGAGCAGTTCTTC. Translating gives CASEGLAQSNSYNEQFF.

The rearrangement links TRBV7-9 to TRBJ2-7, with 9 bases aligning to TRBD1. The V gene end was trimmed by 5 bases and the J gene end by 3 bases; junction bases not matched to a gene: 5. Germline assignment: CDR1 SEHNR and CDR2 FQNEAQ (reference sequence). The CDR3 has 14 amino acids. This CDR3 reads CASSPGQGFYEQYF. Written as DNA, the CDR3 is TGTGCCAGCAGCCCGGGACAGGGATTCTACGAGCAGTACTTC. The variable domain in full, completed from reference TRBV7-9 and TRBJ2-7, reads DTGVSQNPRHKITKRGQNVTFRCDPISEHNRLYWYRQTLGQGPEFLTYFQNEAQLEKSRLLSDRFSAERPKGSFSTLEIQRTEQGDSAMYLCASSPGQGFYEQYFGPGTRLTVT.

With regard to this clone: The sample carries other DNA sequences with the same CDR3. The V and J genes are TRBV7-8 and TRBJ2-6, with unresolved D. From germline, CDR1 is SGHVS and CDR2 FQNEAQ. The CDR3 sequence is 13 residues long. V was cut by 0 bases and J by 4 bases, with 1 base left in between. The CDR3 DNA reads TGTGCCAGCAGCTTAGCCGGGGCCAACGTCCTGACTTTC. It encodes CASSLAGANVLTF.

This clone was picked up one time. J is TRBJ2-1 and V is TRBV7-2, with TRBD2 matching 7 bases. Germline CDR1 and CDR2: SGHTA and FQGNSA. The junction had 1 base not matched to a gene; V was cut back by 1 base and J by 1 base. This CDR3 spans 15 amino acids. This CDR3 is CASSLDGRSYNEQFF. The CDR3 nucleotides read TGTGCCAGCAGCTTAGACGGGAGGTCCTACAATGAGCAGTTCTTC.

CDR3 amino acids: CASSYGAGPNTGELFF. The CDR3 nucleotides are TGTGCCAGCAGTTACGGAGCGGGGCCCAACACCGGGGAGCTGTTTTTT. The chain carries TRBV6-5 and TRBJ2-2, with 7 bases lining up with TRBD2. This CDR3 spans 16 amino acids. V was pared by 2 bases and J by 2 bases, with 5 bases of the junction left unmatched. The germline V gene has CDR1 MNHEY and CDR2 SVGAGI.

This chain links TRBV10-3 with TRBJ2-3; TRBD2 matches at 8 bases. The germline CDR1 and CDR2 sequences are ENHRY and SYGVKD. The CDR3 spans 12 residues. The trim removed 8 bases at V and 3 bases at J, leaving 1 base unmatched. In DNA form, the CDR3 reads TGTGCCATCGCGGGGGGAACAGATACGCAGTATTTT. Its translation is CAIAGGTDTQYF.

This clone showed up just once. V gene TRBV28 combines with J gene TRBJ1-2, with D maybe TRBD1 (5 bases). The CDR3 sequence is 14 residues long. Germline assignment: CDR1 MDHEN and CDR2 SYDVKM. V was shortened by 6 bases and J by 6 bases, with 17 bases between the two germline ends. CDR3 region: CASRLSRAFHGYTF. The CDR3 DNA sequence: TGTGCCAGCAGGTTAAGCAGGGCCTTTCATGGCTACACCTTC.

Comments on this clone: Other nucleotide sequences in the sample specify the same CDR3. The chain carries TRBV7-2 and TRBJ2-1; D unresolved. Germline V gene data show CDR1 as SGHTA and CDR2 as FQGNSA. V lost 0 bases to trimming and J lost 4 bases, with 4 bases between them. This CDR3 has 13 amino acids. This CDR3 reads CASSLARYNEQFF. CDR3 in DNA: TGTGCCAGCAGCTTAGCTCGGTACAATGAGCAGTTCTTC.

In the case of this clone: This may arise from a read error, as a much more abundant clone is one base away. The CDR3 region has the DNA TGTGCCAGCAGCTTTATGAACACTGAAGCTTTCTTT. It yields the protein CASSFMNTEAFF. The chain recombines TRBV7-2 with TRBJ1-1; D remains ambiguous. The CDR3 contains 12 residues. Trimming cost V 3 bases and J 0 bases, with 2 bases left between them. Germline V gene sequence: CDR1 SGHTA, CDR2 FQGNSA.

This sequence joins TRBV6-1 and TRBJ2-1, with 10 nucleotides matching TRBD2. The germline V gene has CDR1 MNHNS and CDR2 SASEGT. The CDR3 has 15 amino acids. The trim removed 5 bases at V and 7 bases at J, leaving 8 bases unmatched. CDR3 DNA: TGTGCCAGCAGTTCTAGCGGGAGAGCGTGGAATGAGCAGTTCTTC. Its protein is CASSSSGRAWNEQFF.

The CDR3 loop is CASSYSALPGNYEQYF. The CDR3 bases are TGTGCCAGCAGTTACTCGGCGTTACCCGGGAACTACGAGCAGTACTTC. This chain uses TRBV6-5 with TRBJ2-7; D is perhaps TRBD2 (5 bases). The CDR3 consists of 16 residues. V was cut by 0 bases and J by 3 bases, with 15 bases left in between. Germline CDR1 and CDR2: MNHEY and SVGAGI.

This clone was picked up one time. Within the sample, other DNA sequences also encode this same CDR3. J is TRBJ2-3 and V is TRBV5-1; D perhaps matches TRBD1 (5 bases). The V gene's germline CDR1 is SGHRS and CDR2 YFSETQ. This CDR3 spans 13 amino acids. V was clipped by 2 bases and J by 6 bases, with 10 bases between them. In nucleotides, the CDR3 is TGCGCCAGCAGCTTCGAAGGGGCGGATACGCAGTATTTT. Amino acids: CASSFEGADTQYF.

The CDR3 bases are TGCGCCAGCAGCTTGGACAGAAGCTCCTACGAGCAGTACTTC. Residues: CASSLDRSSYEQYF. The V gene is TRBV5-1, the J gene TRBJ2-7; D remains ambiguous. Trimming shortened V by 0 bases and J by 0 bases, and 7 bases separated the two germline ends. Germline V lookup: CDR1 SGHRS, CDR2 YFSETQ. The CDR3 has 14 residues.